What follows describes a single T cell receptor (beta chain). No cognate antigen has been identified for it. It has no much larger one-base neighbor in the sample; base qualities were not kept. Donors were healthy HIV-negative adults with no recently reported acute infections or vaccinations. Every donor was a Caucasian adult residing in Nashville, Tennessee, USA. For unsorted samples, tens of millions of PBMCs were counted, and genomic DNA was extracted using the QIAamp DNA Blood Mini kit. After blood collection by leukapheresis, PBMCs were isolated using Ficoll-Histopaque density gradient centrifugation and then cryopreserved in the vapor phase of liquid nitrogen. TCR CDR3 regions were amplified from genomic DNA by multiplex PCR using the deep immunoSEQ assay. Genomic DNA extracted from each cell subset was distributed evenly over all wells of several immunoSEQ 96-well plates, and each plate served as one replicate. Each replicate PCR for unsorted PBMC received 250 to 300 ng genomic DNA, equal to about 30,000 T cell genomes. Genomic DNA from unsorted PBMC was sequenced over ten immunoSEQ deep assay plates. Purified libraries were measured with a Qubit 3.0 fluorometer, size-checked on a Bioanalyzer 2100, and measured again with the KAPA Library Quantification kit. A separate single-read 150-cycle Illumina NextSeq 550 flow cell was used to sequence each immunoSEQ 96-well plate. The authors' pipeline ran thus. Because the immunoSEQ output held only junctional sequences and lacked quality scores, the filtering could not match the filtering applied to full-length reads. Sequences were annotated with PyIR, a Python wrapper for IgBLAST v1.9, using IMGT germline references to assign V/J genes and CDR3. Reads were filtered out if the reads had weak V/J assignments (E-value above 1e-6), no CDR3, stop codons, out-of-frame junctions, or ambiguous translated residues. V3J clonotypes were defined as sequences sharing the same inferred V gene, J gene, and CDR3 amino acid sequence. Percentage overlap between repertoires was computed as shared unique clonotypes divided by the size of the smaller repertoire. Richness of each repertoire was evaluated using RTK rarefaction, the Chao1 estimator, and Recon v2.1 estimates of unobserved clonotypes. TCRdb re-hosts the immuneACCESS table, in-frame sequences only. Its copies lack some clones; in the studies checked, an unresolved V gene accounts for under half of them, and the cause for the rest is not known. From that table come the V and J calls and clone size; the DNA was used to work out D and trimming. This sample is represented by hundreds of thousands of clones; about four fifths of them were singletons. Under 15% of the sample rests with the top ten.

The sample belongs to a study of shared clonotypes between healthy human individuals (dated by TCRdb to 2019 to 2021). About the investigation overall: The cohort included a few men and two women between 18 and 49 years of age. Per donor, leukapheresis produced somewhere between about 0.8 and 9 billion PBMCs. Blood TCR repertoires of roughly five healthy adults were deeply sequenced to estimate repertoire size and the extent of clonotype sharing between individuals. Libraries were prepared and TCR repertoires were sequenced by different laboratories using diverse techniques, in order to increase sequencing depth and limit assay-specific biases. The paper as a whole reports these results and caveats: Pairwise subsampling indicated that sequencing depth was expected to affect the degree of clonotype sharing among donors. Because the study included only a small number of donors, the genetic and exposure-history diversity represented was limited. Only blood was sampled, and tissue TCR repertoires likely differ from those in blood.

Sequences MNHNY (CDR1) and SVGAGI (CDR2) are obtained from the germline V gene (reference sequence). Measured from the cysteine to the phenylalanine, the CDR3 is 15 residues long. The sequence is cut down to CDR3 DNA, 45 bases in frame from base 1. Relative to germline, V is missing 2 bases and J is missing 6 bases, with 4 bases of the junction outside any gene match. In this chain, TRBV6-6 is recombined with TRBJ1-5; 10 junctional bases match TRBD1. This receptor was taken from a middle-aged woman in good health. Some clones in this sample may be carry-over from other donors' samples. The source material was PBMCs. The CDR3 amino acid sequence is: CASSYRGTGVQPQHF. The DNA is as follows: TGTGCCAGCAGTTACCGGGGGACAGGGGTTCAGCCCCAGCATTTT.